This T cell receptor beta chain is drawn from a study of T-cell reconstitution after alpha-beta-depleted transplantation in children. This clonotype has a count of ten or more. The CDR3 has 15 residues. Looked up from germline, CDR1 is SGDLS and CDR2 is YYNGEE. The V end lost 4 bases, the J end lost 3 bases, and 14 bases lay between the germline ends. Using unique molecular identifiers, the investigators prepared the TCRbeta library. TCRdb redid the calling of the PCR reads with MiXCR, one entry per CDR3 protein. Of about half a million distinct CDR3 sequences detected, roughly an eighth appear once; the ten largest clones hold approximately 5.4%.

The sequencing here drew on PBMCs from the stem cell graft donor, taken from the stem cell graft. This TCR came from a human donor who donated a stem cell graft to a child with combined immunodeficiency. The V gene is TRBV9, the J gene TRBJ1-5; the D gene is possibly TRBD1 (6 bases). The DNA of the CDR3 is TGTGCCAGCAGCCCACTCGGGGGGCTCAATCAGCCCCAGCATTTT. Residues: CASSPLGGLNQPQHF. Complete variable domain (other parts from reference TRBV9 and TRBJ1-5): DSGVTQTPKHLITATGQRVTLRCSPRSGDLSVYWYQQSLDQGLQFLIQYYNGEERAKGNILERFSAQQFPDLHSELNLSSLELGDSALYFCASSPLGGLNQPQHFGDGTRLSIL.